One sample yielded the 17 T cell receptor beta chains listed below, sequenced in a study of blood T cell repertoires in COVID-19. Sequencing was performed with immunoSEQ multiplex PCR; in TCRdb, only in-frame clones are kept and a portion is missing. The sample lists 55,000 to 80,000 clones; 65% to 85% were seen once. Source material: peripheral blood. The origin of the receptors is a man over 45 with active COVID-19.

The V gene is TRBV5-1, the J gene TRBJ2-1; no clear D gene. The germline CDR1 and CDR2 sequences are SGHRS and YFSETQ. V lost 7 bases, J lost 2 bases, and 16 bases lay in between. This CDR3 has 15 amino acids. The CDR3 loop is CASQRRSSAYNEQFF. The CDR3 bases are TGCGCCAGCCAGCGTCGGAGTAGTGCCTACAATGAGCAGTTCTTC.

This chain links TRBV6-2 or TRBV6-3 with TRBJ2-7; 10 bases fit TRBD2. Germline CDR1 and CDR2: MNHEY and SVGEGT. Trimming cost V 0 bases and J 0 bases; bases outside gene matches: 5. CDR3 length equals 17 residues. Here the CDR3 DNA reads TGTGCCAGCAGTTACTCATTTGCTAGCGGGGGCTCCTACGAGCAGTACTTC. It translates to CASSYSFASGGSYEQYF.

The CDR3 protein is CASSPGPTGSANEKLFF. The CDR3 coding sequence is TGCGCCAGCAGCCCCGGCCCTACAGGGTCAGCTAATGAAAAACTGTTTTTT. The genes are TRBV5-1 and TRBJ1-4, with D perhaps TRBD1 (6 bases). CDR1 and CDR2 (germline): SGHRS, YFSETQ. Trimming shortened V by 4 bases and J by 3 bases, and 19 bases separated the two germline ends. CDR3 length equals 17 residues.

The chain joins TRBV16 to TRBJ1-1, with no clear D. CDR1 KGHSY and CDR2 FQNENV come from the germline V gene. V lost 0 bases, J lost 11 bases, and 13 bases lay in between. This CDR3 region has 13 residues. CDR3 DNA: TGTGCCAGCAGCCAATCGAGTGGAGGGCCGGCTTTCTTT. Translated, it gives CASSQSSGGPAFF.

CDR3 protein: CSVGGPDVHGYTF. The DNA for the CDR3 is TGCAGCGTTGGTGGGCCCGACGTCCATGGCTACACCTTC. The genes are TRBV29-1 and TRBJ1-2; no definite D call. The CDR3 runs to 13 residues. Germline assignment: CDR1 SQVTM and CDR2 ANQGSEA. The V end was cut by 4 bases, the J end by 6 bases, with 15 bases between. The full variable domain, completed using reference TRBV29-1 and TRBJ1-2, is SAVISQKPSRDICQRGTSLTIQCQVDSQVTMMFWYRQQPGQSLTLIATANQGSEATYESGFVIDKFPISRPNLTFSTLTVSNMSPEDSSIYLCSVGGPDVHGYTFGSGTRLTVV.

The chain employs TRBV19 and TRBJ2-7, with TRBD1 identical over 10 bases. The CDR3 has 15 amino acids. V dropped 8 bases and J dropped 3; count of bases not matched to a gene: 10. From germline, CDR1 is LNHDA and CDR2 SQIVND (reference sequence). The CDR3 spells CASQARQGAVYEQYF. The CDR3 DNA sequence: TGTGCCAGTCAGGCCCGACAGGGGGCTGTCTACGAGCAGTACTTC. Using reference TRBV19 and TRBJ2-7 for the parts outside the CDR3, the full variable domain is DGGITQSPKYLFRKEGQNVTLSCEQNLNHDAMYWYRQDPGQGLRLIYYSQIVNDFQKGDIAEGYSVSREKKESFPLTVTSAQKNPTAFYLCASQARQGAVYEQYFGPGTRLTVT.

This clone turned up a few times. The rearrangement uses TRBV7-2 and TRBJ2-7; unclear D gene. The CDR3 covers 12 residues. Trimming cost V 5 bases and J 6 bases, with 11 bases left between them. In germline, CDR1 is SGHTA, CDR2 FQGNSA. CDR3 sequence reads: CASSPSPGEQYF. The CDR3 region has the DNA TGTGCCAGCAGCCCGTCCCCCGGCGAGCAGTACTTC.

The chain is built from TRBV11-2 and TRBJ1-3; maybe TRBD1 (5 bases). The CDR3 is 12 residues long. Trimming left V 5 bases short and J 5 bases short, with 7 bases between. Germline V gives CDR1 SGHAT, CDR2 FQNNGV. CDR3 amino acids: CASSMDRNTIYF. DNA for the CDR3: TGTGCCAGCAGCATGGACAGAAACACCATATATTTT.

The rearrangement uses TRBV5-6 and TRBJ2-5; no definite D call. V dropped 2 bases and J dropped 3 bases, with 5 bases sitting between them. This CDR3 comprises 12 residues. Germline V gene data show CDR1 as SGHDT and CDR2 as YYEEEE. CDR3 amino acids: CASSFLEETQYF. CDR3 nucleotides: TGTGCCAGCAGCTTTCTAGAAGAGACCCAGTACTTC.

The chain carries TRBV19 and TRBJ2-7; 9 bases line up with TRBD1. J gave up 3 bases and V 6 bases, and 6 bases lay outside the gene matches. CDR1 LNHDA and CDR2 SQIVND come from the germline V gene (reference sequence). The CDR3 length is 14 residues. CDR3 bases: TGTGCCAGTAGGGGGACAGGGTCGATCTACGAGCAGTACTTC. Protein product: CASRGTGSIYEQYF. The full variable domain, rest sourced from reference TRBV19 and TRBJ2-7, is DGGITQSPKYLFRKEGQNVTLSCEQNLNHDAMYWYRQDPGQGLRLIYYSQIVNDFQKGDIAEGYSVSREKKESFPLTVTSAQKNPTAFYLCASRGTGSIYEQYFGPGTRLTVT.

CDR3 DNA sequence: TGCGCCAGCAGCCAAGATCGGTCCGCGGGAGGGACCAATGAGCAGTTCTTC. It translates to CASSQDRSAGGTNEQFF. The chain recombines TRBV4-1 with TRBJ2-1; 9 bases align to TRBD2. This CDR3 comprises 17 residues. Trimming took 0 bases from V and 6 from J; bases not matched to a gene: 9. CDR1 is MGHRA, CDR2 YSYEKL, per germline.

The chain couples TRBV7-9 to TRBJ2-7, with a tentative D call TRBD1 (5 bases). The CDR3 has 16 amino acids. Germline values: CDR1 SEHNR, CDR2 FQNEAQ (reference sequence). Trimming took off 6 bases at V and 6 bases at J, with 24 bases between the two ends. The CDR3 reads CASSSPKGNIYSEQYF. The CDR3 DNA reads TGTGCCAGCAGTTCACCCAAGGGGAATATTTACAGCGAGCAGTACTTC.

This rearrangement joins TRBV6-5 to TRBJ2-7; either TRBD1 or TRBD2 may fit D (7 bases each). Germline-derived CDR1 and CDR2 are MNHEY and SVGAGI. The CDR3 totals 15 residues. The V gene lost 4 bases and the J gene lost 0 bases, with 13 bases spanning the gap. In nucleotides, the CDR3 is TGTGCCAGCAGTTCCTCAGGGGGGGCCTCCTACGAGCAGTACTTC. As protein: CASSSSGGASYEQYF.

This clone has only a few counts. This chain's CDR3 is CASSTQGQGTSPLHF. CDR3 sequence (DNA): TGTGCCAGCAGCACCCAAGGACAGGGGACTTCACCCCTCCACTTT. The chain uses TRBV7-3 and TRBJ1-6, with 9 bases matching TRBD1. CDR1 SGHTA and CDR2 FQGTGA come from the germline V gene. The CDR3 covers 15 residues. Trimming took 5 bases from V and 9 from J; bases not matched to a gene: 8.

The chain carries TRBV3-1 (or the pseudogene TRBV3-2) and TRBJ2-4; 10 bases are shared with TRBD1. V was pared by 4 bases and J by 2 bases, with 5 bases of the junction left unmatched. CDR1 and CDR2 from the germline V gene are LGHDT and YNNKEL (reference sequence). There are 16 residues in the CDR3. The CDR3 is CASSPGQGVPKNIQYF. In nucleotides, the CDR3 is TGTGCCAGCAGCCCTGGACAGGGGGTACCCAAAAACATTCAGTACTTC.

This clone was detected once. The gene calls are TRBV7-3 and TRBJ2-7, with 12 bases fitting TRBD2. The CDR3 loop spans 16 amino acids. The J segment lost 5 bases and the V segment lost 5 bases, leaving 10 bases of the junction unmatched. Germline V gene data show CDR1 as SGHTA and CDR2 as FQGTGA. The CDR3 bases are TGTGCCAGCAGCCTCCAACTAGCGGGAGGCCGTCACGAGCAGTACTTC. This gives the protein CASSLQLAGGRHEQYF. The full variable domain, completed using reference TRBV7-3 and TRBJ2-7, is GAGVSQTPSNKVTEKGKYVELRCDPISGHTALYWYRQSLGQGPEFLIYFQGTGAADDSGLPNDRFFAVRPEGSVSTLKIQRTERGDSAVYLCASSLQLAGGRHEQYFGPGTRLTVT.

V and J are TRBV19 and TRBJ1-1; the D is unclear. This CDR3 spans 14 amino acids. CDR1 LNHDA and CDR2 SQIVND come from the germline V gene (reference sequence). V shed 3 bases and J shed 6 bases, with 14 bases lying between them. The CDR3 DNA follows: TGTGCCAGTAGTATTTTGTATCGTTCGGCTGAAGCTTTCTTT. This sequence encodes CASSILYRSAEAFF.